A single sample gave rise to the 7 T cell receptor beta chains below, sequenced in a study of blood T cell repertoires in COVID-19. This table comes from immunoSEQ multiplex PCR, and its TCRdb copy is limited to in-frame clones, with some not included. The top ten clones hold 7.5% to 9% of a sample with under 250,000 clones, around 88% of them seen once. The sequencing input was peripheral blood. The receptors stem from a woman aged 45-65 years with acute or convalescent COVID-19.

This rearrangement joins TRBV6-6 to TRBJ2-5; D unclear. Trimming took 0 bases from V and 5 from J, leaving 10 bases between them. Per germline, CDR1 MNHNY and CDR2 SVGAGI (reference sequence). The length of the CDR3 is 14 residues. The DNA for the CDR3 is TGTGCCAGCAGTTACTCGGCTAGGAGTGAGACCCAGTACTTC. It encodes CASSYSARSETQYF.

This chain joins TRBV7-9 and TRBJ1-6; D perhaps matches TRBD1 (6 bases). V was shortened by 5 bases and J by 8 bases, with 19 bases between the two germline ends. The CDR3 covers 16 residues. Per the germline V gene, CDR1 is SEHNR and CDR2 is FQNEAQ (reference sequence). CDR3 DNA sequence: TGTGCCAGCAGCCGAGCTACAGGGTTCGGGGATTCACCCCTCCACTTT. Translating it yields CASSRATGFGDSPLHF.

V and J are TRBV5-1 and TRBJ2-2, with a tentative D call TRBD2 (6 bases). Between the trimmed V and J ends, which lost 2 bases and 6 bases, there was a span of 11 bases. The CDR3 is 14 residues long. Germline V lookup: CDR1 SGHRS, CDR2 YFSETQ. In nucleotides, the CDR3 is TGCGCCAGCAGCTTAGAAACGGGGGCCGGGGAGCTGTTTTTT. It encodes CASSLETGAGELFF.

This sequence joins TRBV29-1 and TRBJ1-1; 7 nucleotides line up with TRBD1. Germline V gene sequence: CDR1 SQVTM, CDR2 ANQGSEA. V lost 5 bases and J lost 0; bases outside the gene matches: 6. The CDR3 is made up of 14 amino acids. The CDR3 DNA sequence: TGCAGCGTTCGGACAGGCTCTATGAACACTGAAGCTTTCTTT. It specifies CSVRTGSMNTEAFF.

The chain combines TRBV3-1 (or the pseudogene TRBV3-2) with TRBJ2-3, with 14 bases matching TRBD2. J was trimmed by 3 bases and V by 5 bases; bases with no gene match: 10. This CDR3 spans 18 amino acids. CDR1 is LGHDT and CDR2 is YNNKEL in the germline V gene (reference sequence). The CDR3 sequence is CASSSTAWTSGGTDTQYF. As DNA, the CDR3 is TGTGCCAGCAGCTCTACCGCCTGGACTAGCGGGGGGACAGATACGCAGTATTTT.

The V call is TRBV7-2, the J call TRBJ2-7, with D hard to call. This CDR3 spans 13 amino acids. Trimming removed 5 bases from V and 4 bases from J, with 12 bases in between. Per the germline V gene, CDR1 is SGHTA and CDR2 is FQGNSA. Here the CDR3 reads CASSRFFEYEQYF. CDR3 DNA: TGTGCCAGCAGCCGCTTCTTTGAGTACGAGCAGTACTTC. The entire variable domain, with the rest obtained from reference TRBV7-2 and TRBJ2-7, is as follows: GAGVSQSPSNKVTEKGKDVELRCDPISGHTALYWYRQSLGQGLEFLIYFQGNSAPDKSGLPSDRFSAERTGGSVSTLTIQRTQQEDSAVYLCASSRFFEYEQYFGPGTRLTVT.

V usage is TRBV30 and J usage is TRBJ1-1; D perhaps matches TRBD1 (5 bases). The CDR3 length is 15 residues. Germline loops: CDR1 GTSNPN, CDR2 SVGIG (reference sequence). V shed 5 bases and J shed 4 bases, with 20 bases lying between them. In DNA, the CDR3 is TGTGCCTGGTTTTCTCTCAGGGCGGTTGTCACTGAAGCTTTCTTT. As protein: CAWFSLRAVVTEAFF.